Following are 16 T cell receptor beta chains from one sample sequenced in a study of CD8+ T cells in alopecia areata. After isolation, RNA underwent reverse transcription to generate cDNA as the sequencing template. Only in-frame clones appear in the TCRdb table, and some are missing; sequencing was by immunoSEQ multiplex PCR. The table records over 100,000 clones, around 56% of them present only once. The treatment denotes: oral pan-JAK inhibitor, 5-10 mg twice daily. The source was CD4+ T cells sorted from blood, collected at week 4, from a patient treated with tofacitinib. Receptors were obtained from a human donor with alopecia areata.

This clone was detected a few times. This CDR3 reads CSVGQGAGGELFF. DNA of the CDR3: TGCAGCGTTGGGCAGGGAGCTGGCGGGGAGCTGTTTTTT. This chain connects TRBV29-1 to TRBJ2-2; D is possibly TRBD1 or TRBD2 (5 bases each). Germline loops: CDR1 SQVTM, CDR2 ANQGSEA. CDR3 length: 13 residues. Trimming shortened V by 4 bases and J by 7 bases, and 13 bases separated the two germline ends.

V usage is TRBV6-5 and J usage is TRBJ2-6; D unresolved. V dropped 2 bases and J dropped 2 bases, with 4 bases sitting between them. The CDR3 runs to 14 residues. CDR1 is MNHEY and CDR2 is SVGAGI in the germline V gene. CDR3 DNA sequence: TGTGCCAGCAGTTACGAGCCTGGGGCCAACGTCCTGACTTTC. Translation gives CASSYEPGANVLTF.

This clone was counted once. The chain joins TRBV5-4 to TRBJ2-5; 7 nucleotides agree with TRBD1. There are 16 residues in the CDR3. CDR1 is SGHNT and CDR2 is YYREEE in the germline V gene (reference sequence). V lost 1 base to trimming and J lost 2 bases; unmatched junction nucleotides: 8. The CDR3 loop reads CASSLRLGQIQETQYF. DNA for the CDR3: TGTGCCAGCAGCTTGAGGTTGGGACAGATACAAGAGACCCAGTACTTC.

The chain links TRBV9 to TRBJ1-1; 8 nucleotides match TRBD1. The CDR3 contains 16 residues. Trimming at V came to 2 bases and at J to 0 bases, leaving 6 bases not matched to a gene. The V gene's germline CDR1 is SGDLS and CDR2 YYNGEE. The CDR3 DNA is TGTGCCAGCAGCGTCCTACAGGGGGGCCTGAACACTGAAGCTTTCTTT. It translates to CASSVLQGGLNTEAFF.

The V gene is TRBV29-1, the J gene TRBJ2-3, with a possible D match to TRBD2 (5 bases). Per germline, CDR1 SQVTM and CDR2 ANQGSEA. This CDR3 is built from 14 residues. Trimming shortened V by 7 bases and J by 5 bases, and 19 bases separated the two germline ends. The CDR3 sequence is CSAGGLREGDTQYF. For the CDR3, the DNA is TGCAGCGCCGGCGGGCTAAGAGAGGGAGATACGCAGTATTTT.

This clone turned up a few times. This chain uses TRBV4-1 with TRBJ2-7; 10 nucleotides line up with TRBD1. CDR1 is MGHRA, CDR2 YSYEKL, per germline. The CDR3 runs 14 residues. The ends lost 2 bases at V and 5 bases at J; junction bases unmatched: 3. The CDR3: CASSQWDRGHEQYF. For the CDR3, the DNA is TGCGCCAGCAGCCAATGGGACAGGGGTCACGAGCAGTACTTC.

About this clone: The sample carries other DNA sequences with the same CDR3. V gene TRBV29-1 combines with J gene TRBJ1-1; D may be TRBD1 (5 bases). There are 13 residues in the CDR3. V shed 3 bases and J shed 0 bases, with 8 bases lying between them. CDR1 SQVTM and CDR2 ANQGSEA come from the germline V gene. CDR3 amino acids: CSVEGRLNTEAFF. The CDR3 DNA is TGCAGCGTTGAGGGGCGGTTGAACACTGAAGCTTTCTTT.

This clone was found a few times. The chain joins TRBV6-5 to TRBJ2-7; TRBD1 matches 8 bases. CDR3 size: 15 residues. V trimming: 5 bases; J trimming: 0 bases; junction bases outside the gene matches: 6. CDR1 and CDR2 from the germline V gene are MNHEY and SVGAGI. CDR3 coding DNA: TGTGCCAGCAGTAGGACAGGGCTATACTCCTACGAGCAGTACTTC. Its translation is CASSRTGLYSYEQYF.

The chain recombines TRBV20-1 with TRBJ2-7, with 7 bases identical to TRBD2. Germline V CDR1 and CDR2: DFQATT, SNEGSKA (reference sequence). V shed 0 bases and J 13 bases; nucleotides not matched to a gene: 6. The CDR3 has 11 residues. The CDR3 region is CSARDRGTTYF. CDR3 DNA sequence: TGCAGTGCTAGAGATCGGGGGACTACCTACTTC.

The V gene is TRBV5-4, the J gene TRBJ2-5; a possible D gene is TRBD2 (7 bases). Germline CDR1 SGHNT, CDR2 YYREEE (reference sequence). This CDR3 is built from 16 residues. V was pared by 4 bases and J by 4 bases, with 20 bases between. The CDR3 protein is CASSPRGGGHGETQYF. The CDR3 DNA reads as TGTGCCAGCAGCCCTCGTGGGGGGGGGCATGGAGAGACCCAGTACTTC. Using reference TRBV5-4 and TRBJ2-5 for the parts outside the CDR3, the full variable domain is ETGVTQSPTHLIKTRGQQVTLRCSSQSGHNTVSWYQQALGQGPQFIFQYYREEENGRGNFPPRFSGLQFPNYSSELNVNALELDDSALYLCASSPRGGGHGETQYFGPGTRLLVL.

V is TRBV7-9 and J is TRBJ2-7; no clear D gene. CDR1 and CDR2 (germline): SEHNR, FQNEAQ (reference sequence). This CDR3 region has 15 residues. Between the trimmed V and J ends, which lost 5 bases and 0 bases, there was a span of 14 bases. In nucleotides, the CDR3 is TGTGCCAGCAGCACCCGCGCGCACTTCTCCTACGAGCAGTACTTC. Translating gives CASSTRAHFSYEQYF.

In nucleotides, the CDR3 is TGTGCCTGGAGTGTTAGCAGGGCTTATTGGGGCACTGAAGCTTTCTTT. Protein: CAWSVSRAYWGTEAFF. The chain joins TRBV30 to TRBJ1-1, with TRBD1 as a possible D gene (5 bases). The V end lost 0 bases, the J end lost 4 bases, and 18 bases lay between the germline ends. This CDR3 contains 16 residues. From germline, CDR1 is GTSNPN and CDR2 SVGIG (reference sequence).

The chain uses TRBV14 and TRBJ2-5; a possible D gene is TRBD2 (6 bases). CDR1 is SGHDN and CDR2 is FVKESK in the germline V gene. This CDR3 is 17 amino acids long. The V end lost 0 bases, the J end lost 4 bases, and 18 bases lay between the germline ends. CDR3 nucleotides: TGTGCCAGCAGCCAAGATGCGGCGGGGCGGATTGGAGAGACCCAGTACTTC. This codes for CASSQDAAGRIGETQYF.

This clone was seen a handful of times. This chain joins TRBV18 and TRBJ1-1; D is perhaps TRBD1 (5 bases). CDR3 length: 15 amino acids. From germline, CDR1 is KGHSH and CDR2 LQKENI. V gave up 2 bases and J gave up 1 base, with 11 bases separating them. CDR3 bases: TGTGCCAGCTCACCATTTGGGGGAGAGAACACTGAAGCTTTCTTT. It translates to CASSPFGGENTEAFF.

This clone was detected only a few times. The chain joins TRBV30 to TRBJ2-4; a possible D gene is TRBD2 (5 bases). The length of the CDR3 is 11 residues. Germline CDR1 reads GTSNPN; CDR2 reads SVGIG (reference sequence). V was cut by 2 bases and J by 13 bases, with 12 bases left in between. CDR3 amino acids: CAWSRGPAQYF. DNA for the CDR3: TGTGCCTGGAGTAGAGGGCCGGCACAGTACTTC.

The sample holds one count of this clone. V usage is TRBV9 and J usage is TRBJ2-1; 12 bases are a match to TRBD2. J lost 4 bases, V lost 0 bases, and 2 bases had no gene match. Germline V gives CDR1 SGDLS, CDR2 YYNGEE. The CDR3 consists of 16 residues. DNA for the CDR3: TGTGCCAGCAGCGTAGTAGGACTAGCGGGATACAATGAGCAGTTCTTC. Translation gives CASSVVGLAGYNEQFF.